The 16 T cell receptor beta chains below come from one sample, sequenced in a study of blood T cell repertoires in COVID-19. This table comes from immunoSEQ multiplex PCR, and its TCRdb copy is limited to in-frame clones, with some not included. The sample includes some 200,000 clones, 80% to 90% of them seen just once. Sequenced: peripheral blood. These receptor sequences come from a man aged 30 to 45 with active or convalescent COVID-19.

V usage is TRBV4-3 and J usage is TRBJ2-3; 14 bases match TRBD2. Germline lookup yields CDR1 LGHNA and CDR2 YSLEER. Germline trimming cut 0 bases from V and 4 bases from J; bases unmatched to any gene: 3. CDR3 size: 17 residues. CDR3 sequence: CASSQEGLAGAPDTQYF. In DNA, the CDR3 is TGCGCCAGCAGCCAAGAGGGACTAGCGGGAGCGCCAGATACGCAGTATTTT.

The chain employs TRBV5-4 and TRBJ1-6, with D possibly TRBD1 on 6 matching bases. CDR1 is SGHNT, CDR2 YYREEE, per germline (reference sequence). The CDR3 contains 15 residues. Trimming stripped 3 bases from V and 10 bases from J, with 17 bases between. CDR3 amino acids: CASSWGDRIESPLHF. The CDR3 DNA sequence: TGTGCCAGCAGCTGGGGCGACAGGATAGAGTCACCCCTCCACTTT.

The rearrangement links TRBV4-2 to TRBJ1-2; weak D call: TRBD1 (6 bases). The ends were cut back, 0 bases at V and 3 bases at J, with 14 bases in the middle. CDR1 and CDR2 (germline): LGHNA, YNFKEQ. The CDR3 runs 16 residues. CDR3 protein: CASSQETNREHYGYTF. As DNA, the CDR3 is TGTGCCAGCAGCCAAGAGACGAACAGGGAGCACTATGGCTACACCTTC.

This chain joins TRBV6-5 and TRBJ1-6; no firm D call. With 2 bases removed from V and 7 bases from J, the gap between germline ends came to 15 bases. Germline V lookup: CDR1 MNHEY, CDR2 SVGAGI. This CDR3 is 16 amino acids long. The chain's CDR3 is CASSYEAVAVNSPLHF. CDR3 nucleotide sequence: TGTGCCAGCAGTTACGAGGCCGTGGCAGTCAATTCACCCCTCCACTTT.

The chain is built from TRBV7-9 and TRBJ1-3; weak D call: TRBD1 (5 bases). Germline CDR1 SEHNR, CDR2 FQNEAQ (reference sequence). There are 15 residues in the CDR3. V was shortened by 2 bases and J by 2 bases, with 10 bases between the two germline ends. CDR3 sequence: CASSLPGNPGNTIYF. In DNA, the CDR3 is TGTGCCAGCAGCTTACCAGGGAACCCTGGAAACACCATATATTTT.

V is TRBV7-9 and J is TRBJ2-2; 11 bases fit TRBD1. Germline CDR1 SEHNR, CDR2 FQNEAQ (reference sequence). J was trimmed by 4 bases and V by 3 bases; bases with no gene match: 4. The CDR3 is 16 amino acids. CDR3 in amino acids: CASSLRDRGGTGELFF. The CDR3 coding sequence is TGTGCCAGCAGCTTGAGGGACAGGGGGGGCACCGGGGAGCTGTTTTTT.

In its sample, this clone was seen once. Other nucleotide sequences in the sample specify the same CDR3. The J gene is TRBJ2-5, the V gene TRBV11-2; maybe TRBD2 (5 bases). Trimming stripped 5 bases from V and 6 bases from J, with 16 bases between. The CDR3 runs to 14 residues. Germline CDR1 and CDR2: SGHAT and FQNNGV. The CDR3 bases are TGTGCCAGCAGCCTAACCGGTGAGGGAAAGACCCAGTACTTC. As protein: CASSLTGEGKTQYF.

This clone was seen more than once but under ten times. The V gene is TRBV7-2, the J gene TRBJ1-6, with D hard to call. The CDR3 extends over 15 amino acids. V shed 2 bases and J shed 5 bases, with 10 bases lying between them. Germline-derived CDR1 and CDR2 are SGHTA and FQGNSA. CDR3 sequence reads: CASSLRGNDNSPLHF. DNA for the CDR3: TGTGCCAGCAGCTTACGGGGAAACGATAATTCACCCCTCCACTTT.

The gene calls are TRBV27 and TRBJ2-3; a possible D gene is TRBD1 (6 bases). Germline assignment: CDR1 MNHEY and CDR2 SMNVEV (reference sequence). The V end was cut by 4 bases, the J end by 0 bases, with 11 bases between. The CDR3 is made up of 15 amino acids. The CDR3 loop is CASSSTGPSTDTQYF. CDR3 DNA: TGTGCCAGCAGTTCGACAGGTCCTAGCACAGATACGCAGTATTTT.

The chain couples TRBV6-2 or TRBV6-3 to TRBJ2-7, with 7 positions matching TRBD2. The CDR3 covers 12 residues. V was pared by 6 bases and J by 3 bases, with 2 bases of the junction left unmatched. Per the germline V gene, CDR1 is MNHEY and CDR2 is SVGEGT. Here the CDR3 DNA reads TGTGCCAGCAGCCGGACTAGCTACGAGCAGTACTTC. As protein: CASSRTSYEQYF.

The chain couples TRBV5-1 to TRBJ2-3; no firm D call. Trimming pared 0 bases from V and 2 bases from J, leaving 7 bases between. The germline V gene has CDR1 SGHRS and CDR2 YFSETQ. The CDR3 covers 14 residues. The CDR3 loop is CASSLASNTDTQYF. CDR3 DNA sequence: TGCGCCAGCAGCTTGGCTTCTAACACAGATACGCAGTATTTT.

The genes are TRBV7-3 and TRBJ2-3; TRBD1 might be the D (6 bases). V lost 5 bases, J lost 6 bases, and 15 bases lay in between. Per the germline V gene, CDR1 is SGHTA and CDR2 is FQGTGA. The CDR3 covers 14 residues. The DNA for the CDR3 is TGTGCCAGCAGCCCTGGACAGACAACGGATACGCAGTATTTT. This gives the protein CASSPGQTTDTQYF.

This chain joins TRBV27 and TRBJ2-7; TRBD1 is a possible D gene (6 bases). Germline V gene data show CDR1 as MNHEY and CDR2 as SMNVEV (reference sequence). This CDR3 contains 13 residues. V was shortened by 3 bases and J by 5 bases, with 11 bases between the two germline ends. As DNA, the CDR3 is TGTGCCAGCAGTTTTTTCAGGGGCCACGAGCAGTACTTC. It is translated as CASSFFRGHEQYF.

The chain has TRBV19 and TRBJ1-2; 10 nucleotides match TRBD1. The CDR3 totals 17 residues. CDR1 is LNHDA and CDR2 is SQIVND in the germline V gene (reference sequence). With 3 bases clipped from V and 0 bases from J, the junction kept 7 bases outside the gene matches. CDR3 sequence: CASSIKGQGSTNYGYTF. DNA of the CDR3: TGTGCCAGTAGTATTAAGGGACAGGGGTCCACTAACTATGGCTACACCTTC.

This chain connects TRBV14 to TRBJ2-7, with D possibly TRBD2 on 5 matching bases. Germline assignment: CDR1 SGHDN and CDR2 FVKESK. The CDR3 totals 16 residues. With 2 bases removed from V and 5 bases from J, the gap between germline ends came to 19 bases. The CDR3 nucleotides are TGTGCCAGCAGCCAAAGTAGTTACCTAGCCCGGGACGAGCAGTACTTC. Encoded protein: CASSQSSYLARDEQYF.

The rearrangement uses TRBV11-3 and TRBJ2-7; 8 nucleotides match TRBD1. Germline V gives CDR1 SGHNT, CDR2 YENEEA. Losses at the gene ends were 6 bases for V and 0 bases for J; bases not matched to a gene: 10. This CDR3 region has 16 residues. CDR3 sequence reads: CASRGAQGVTSYEQYF. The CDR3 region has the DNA TGTGCCAGCAGGGGGGCACAGGGGGTAACCTCCTACGAGCAGTACTTC.